This TCR beta chain was captured by sequencing in a study of blood T cell repertoires in COVID-19. About the research overall: Samples came from the United States, Italy and Spain, spanning acute and convalescent COVID-19. Sample material is recorded as cDNA or gDNA derived from T cells, B-cell-depleted T cells, or PBMCs.

Germline loops: CDR1 MDHEN, CDR2 SYDVKM. The CDR3 consists of 14 residues. V gave up 5 bases and J gave up 4 bases; unmatched junction bases: 7. Original processing methods: Estimates of nucleated cell counts were drawn from the amplification of reference gene primers. Profiled with immunoSEQ multiplex PCR; TCRdb holds only in-frame clones, not every one. The D gene and trimming were derived from the DNA, and the V and J assignments and clone size from that table. The sample carries roughly 250,000 clones, 75% to 90% recorded once. The sequence was collected from a man aged 25-40 years with acute or convalescent COVID-19. The V gene is TRBV28, the J gene TRBJ1-2; TRBD1 matches at 7 bases. What was sequenced was peripheral blood. CDR3 in DNA: TGTGCCAGCAGTGGGGACAGAGTTGTCTATGGCTACACCTTC. It encodes CASSGDRVVYGYTF.